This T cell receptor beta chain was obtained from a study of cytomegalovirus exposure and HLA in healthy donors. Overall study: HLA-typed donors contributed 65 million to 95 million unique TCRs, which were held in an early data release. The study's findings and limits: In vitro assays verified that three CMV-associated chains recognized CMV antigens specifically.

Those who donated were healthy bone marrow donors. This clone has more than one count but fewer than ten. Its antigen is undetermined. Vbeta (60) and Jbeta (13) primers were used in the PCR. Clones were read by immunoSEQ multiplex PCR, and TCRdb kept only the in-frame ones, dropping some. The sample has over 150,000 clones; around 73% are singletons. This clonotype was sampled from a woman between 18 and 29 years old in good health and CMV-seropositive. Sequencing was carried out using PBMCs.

CDR3 loop: CASSEEGNQPQHF. CDR3 nucleotides: TGTGCCAGCAGTGAAGAGGGGAATCAGCCCCAGCATTTT. The gene calls are TRBV2 and TRBJ1-5, with D possibly TRBD1 on 5 matching bases. CDR3 length: 13 amino acids. Trimming stripped 1 base from V and 4 bases from J, with 5 bases between. Germline V gives CDR1 SNHLY, CDR2 FYNNEI.